The T cell receptor (beta chain) under discussion was sequenced for a study of T-cell reconstitution after alpha-beta-depleted transplantation in children. The V end was cut by 1 base, the J end by 7 bases, with 8 bases between. The CDR3 extends over 12 amino acids. The V gene's germline CDR1 is SGHTA and CDR2 FQGNSA. The authors prepared the TCRbeta library with unique molecular identifiers. TCRdb reanalysed the PCR reads using MiXCR and keeps one entry per CDR3 protein. The sample includes around 500,000 distinct CDR3 sequences, 23% of them seen just once. The specimen comprised PBMCs, mostly from graft donor cells, sampled 360 days after TCRalphabeta/CD19-depleted stem cell transplant. This sequence originates from a boy in the first two years of life who had a stem cell transplant for acute myeloid leukemia, so the T cells may come from the graft donor. The chain has TRBV7-2 and TRBJ2-7, with TRBD2 as a possible D gene (5 bases). CDR3 bases: TGTGCCAGCAGCTTAGGAGGGTGGGAGCAGTACTTC. This encodes CASSLGGWEQYF.